This T cell receptor beta chain derives from a study of cytomegalovirus exposure and HLA in healthy donors. The data were produced by immunoSEQ multiplex PCR, yet TCRdb's version contains in-frame clones alone and is incomplete. The sample carries around 150,000 clones, roughly nine tenths recorded once. V lost 5 bases, J lost 0 bases, and 2 bases stayed unmatched. CDR1 is MNHEY and CDR2 is SVGAGI in the germline V gene. This CDR3 region has 14 residues. The chain employs TRBV6-5 and TRBJ2-3; 7 bases fit TRBD1. The clonotype was recovered from a woman aged 18-29 years in good health and CMV-seropositive. Sequencing was done on a sample of PBMCs. CDR3 sequence (DNA): TGTGCCAGCAGTGGGACAGCTAGCACAGATACGCAGTATTTT. As protein: CASSGTASTDTQYF.